In its sample, the clone carrying this T cell receptor (beta chain) was seen many times. Antigen unknown. CDR1 and CDR2 from the germline V gene are MDHEN and SYDVKM. CDR3 size: 18 residues. V was trimmed by 3 bases and J by 0 bases, leaving 18 bases between them. The record originates from a study of T cells in Graves' hyperthyroidism and ophthalmopathy. About the study: Peripheral blood draws took place at initial diagnosis, ahead of any treatment.

Criteria for exclusion of patients were uncontrolled infection, other autoimmune disease, pregnancy or lactation. The source material, RNA transcripts, was used to amplify TCR beta CDR3 regions. With the HTBI primer set, the TCR CDR3 went through a first round of RT-PCR. One entry per CDR3 protein results from TCRdb running MiXCR on the multiplex PCR reads. Of a few hundred thousand distinct CDR3 sequences in the sample, about 14% were seen once. Findings and caveats of the study: Researchers report that a 13 V-J model separated ophthalmopathy from stable hyperthyroidism. Ophthalmopathy was model-predicted a median around 6.7 months pre-onset.

This TCR derives from a woman aged 25-40 years with Graves' ophthalmopathy. Sequencing used blood. The V call is TRBV28, the J call TRBJ2-1, with D perhaps TRBD1 (6 bases). CDR3 nucleotide sequence: TGTGCCAGCAGTTTCCCCATTCCCAGGGGTGGCTCCTACAATGAGCAGTTCTTC. This sequence encodes CASSFPIPRGGSYNEQFF.